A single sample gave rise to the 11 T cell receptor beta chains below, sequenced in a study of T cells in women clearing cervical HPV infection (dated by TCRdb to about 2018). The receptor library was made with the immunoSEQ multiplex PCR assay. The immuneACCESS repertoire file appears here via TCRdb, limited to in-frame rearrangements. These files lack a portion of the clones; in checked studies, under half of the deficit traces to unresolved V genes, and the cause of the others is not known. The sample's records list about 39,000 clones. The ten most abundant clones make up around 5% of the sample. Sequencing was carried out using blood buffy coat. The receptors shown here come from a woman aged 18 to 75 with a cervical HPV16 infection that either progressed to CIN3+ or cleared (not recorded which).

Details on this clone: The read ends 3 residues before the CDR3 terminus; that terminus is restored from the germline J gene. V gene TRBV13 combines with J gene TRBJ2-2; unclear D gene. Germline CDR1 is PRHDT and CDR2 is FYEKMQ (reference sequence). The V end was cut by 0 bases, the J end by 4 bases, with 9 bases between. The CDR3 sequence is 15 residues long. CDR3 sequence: CASSLGARITGELFF. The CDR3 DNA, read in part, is TGTGCCAGCAGCTTAGGGGCCAGGATCACCGGGGAG. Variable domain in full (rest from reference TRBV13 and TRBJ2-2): AAGVIQSPRHLIKEKRETATLKCYPIPRHDTVYWYQQGPGQDPQFLISFYEKMQSDKGSIPDRFSAQQFSDYHSELNMSSLELGDSALYFCASSLGARITGELFFGEGSRLTVL.

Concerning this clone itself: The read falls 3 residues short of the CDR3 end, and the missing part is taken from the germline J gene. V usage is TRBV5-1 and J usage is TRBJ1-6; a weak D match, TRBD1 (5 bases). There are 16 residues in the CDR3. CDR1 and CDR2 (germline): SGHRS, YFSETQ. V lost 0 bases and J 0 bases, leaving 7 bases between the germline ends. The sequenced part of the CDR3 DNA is TGCGCCAGCAGCTTGGGAGGGGACTCCTATAATTCACCC. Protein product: CASSLGGDSYNSP. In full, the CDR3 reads CASSLGGDSYNSPLHF.

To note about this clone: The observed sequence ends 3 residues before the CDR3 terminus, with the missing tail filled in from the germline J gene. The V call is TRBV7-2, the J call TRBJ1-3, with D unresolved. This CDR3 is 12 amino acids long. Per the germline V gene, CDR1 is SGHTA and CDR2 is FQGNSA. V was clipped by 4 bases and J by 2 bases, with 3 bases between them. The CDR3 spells CASSSAGNTIYF. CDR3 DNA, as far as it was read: TGTGCCAGCAGCTCGGCTGGAAACACC. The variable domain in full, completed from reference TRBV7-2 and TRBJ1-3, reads GAGVSQSPSNKVTEKGKDVELRCDPISGHTALYWYRQSLGQGLEFLIYFQGNSAPDKSGLPSDRFSAERTGGSVSTLTIQRTQQEDSAVYLCASSSAGNTIYFGEGSWLTVV.

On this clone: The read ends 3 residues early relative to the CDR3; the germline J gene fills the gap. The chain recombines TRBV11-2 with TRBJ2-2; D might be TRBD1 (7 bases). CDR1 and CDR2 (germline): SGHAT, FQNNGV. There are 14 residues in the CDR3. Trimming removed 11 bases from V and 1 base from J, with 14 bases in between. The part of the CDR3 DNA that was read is TGTGCCTCCGGCGGGACAGTGAACACCGGGGAG. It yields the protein CASGGTVNTGE. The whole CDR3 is CASGGTVNTGELFF.

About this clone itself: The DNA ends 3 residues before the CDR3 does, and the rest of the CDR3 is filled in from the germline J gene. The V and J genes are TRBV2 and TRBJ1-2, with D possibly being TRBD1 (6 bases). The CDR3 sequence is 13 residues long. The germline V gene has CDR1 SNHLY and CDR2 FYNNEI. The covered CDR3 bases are TGTGCCAGCAGTGAAAGGGGGTCGGGCGGC. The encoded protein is CASSERGSGG. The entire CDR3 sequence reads CASSERGSGGYTF.

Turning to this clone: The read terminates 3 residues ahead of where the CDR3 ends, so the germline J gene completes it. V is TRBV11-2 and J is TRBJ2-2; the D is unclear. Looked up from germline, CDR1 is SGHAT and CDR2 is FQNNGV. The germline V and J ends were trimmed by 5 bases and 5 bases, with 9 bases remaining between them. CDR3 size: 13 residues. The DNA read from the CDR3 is TGTGCCAGCAGCGTTGTGCGTACCGGGGAG. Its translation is CASSVVRTGE. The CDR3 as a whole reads CASSVVRTGELFF.

CDR3 bases read: TGCGCCAGCAGCTTTAACAGGGGCCCTGGAAACACC. Amino acids: CASSFNRGPGNT. The full CDR3 reads CASSFNRGPGNTIYF. V usage is TRBV5-1 and J usage is TRBJ1-3, with 7 bases matching TRBD1. The CDR3 goes on 3 residues after the read ends, and that part is filled in from the germline J gene. CDR3 size: 15 residues. Trimming removed 2 bases from V and 2 bases from J; junction bases left unmatched: 4. CDR1 and CDR2 (germline): SGHRS, YFSETQ.

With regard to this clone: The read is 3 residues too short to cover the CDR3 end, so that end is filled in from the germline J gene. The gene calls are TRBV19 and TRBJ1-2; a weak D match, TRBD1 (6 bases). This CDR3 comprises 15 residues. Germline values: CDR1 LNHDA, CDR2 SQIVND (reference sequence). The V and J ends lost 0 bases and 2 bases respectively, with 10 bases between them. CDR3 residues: CASSIDPRGNYGYTF. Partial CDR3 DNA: TGTGCCAGTAGTATAGATCCCAGGGGAAACTATGGC.

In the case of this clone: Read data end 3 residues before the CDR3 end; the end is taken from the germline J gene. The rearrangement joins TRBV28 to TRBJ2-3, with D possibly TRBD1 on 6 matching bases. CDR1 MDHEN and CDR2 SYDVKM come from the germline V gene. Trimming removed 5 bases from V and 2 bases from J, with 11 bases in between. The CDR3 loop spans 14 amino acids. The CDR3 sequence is CASSGQPHTDTQYF. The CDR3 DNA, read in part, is TGTGCCAGCAGTGGACAGCCCCACACAGATACG.

This CDR3 reads CASSLDARGNTEAFF. CDR3 DNA, as far as it was read: TGCGCCAGCAGCTTGGACGCGAGGGGGAACACTGAA. The rearrangement links TRBV5-1 to TRBJ1-1, with D possibly matching TRBD1 (5 bases). Read data end 3 residues before the CDR3 end; the end is taken from the germline J gene. The V end lost 0 bases, the J end lost 1 base, and 10 bases lay between the germline ends. The CDR3 consists of 15 residues. The V gene's germline CDR1 is SGHRS and CDR2 YFSETQ. The whole variable domain, remainder taken from reference TRBV5-1 and TRBJ1-1, is KAGVTQTPRYLIKTRGQQVTLSCSPISGHRSVSWYQQTPGQGLQFLFEYFSETQRNKGNFPGRFSGRQFSNSRSEMNVSTLELGDSALYLCASSLDARGNTEAFFGQGTRLTVV.

The CDR3 reads CASSQCRTGPEPLFF. The part of the CDR3 DNA that was read is TGCGCCAGCAGTCAATGCAGGACAGGGCCCGAACCG. This chain joins TRBV23-1 and TRBJ2-2; 8 positions agree with TRBD1. The read comes to an end 3 residues before the CDR3 does, leaving the germline J gene to fill in the end. TRBV23-1 is filed as an ORF, its function uncertain. CDR3 size: 15 residues.